This TCR beta chain was documented in a study of blood T cells in healthy people across ages. Notes on the study in general: What prevented conclusive comparison of naive and antigen-experienced cells was that PBMCs were unsorted.

For this clonotype: Its antigen is still unknown. This could be a read error, since a much larger clone is one nucleotide away.

Sample-barcoded 5' priming and a J-beta primer mix drove a second PCR of roughly 7 to 11 cycles. TCRdb itself ran the 5' RACE reads through MiXCR, one entry per CDR3 protein. Of more than 1,400,000 distinct CDR3 sequences detected, 35% to 45% appear once; the ten largest clones hold less than 8%. The CDR3 loop spans 14 amino acids. The germline V gene has CDR1 ENHRY and CDR2 SYGVKD. The rearrangement joins TRBV10-3 to TRBJ2-1; TRBD2 is a possible D gene (6 bases). The clonotype originates from a young woman in good health. Input material: blood. CDR3 amino acids: CAVSEPTGAREQFF. As DNA, the CDR3 is TGTGCCGTCAGTGAGCCCACGGGAGCGAGGGAGCAGTTCTTC.